The 13 T cell receptor beta chains below come from one sample, sequenced in a study of blood T cell repertoires in COVID-19. TCRdb's table, derived via immunoSEQ multiplex PCR, lists solely in-frame clones and lacks some. There are fewer than 50,000 clones in the sample; approximately 69% occur only once, and roughly a tenth lies in the top ten. The specimen sequenced was peripheral blood. The receptors stem from a man between 65 and 80 years old with COVID-19, enrolled during active disease.

This chain uses TRBV6-6 with TRBJ1-2; D is possibly TRBD1 (5 bases). The CDR3 contains 15 residues. Germline CDR1 and CDR2: MNHNY and SVGAGI (reference sequence). V lost 0 bases, J lost 6 bases, and 14 bases lay in between. This chain's CDR3 is CASSYSEGNLNGYTF. CDR3 DNA: TGTGCCAGCAGTTACTCGGAGGGGAATCTGAATGGCTACACCTTC.

The chain recombines TRBV6-5 with TRBJ2-5; the match to TRBD2 covers 10 bases. This CDR3 region has 15 residues. J gave up 4 bases and V 6 bases, and 8 bases lay outside the gene matches. CDR1 MNHEY and CDR2 SVGAGI come from the germline V gene. DNA of the CDR3: TGTGCCAGCAGCCCCAGCGGGAGGGACCCAGAGACCCAGTACTTC. It is translated as CASSPSGRDPETQYF.

The V gene is TRBV5-1, the J gene TRBJ2-2; 9 bases match TRBD1. The CDR3 runs 15 residues. Germline CDR1 is SGHRS and CDR2 is YFSETQ. After removal of 5 bases from V and 3 bases from J, the junction contained 5 bases not matched to a gene. Here the CDR3 DNA reads TGCGCCAGCAGGACGGGGACAGGGTACACCGGGGAGCTGTTTTTT. Amino acid sequence: CASRTGTGYTGELFF.

V and J are TRBV7-9 and TRBJ2-1, with D tentatively TRBD2 (5 bases). The germline V gene has CDR1 SEHNR and CDR2 FQNEAQ (reference sequence). The CDR3 has 17 residues. V lost 0 bases and J lost 8, with 20 bases in between. The CDR3, as DNA: TGTGCCAGCAGCTTAGCAGGAATAACTAGTTTCATTTATGAGCAGTTCTTC. The encoded protein is CASSLAGITSFIYEQFF. Variable domain in full (rest from reference TRBV7-9 and TRBJ2-1): DTGVSQNPRHKITKRGQNVTFRCDPISEHNRLYWYRQTLGQGPEFLTYFQNEAQLEKSRLLSDRFSAERPKGSFSTLEIQRTEQGDSAMYLCASSLAGITSFIYEQFFGPGTRLTVL.

In nucleotides, the CDR3 is TGTGCCTGGAGTGTACTGTCTTCGGCAAGCGGTGAAAAACTGTTTTTT. Its translation: CAWSVLSSASGEKLFF. V gene TRBV30 combines with J gene TRBJ1-4; no clear D. Germline V CDR1 and CDR2: GTSNPN, SVGIG (reference sequence). The CDR3 runs to 16 residues. V was trimmed by 0 bases and J by 7 bases, leaving 18 bases between them.

The chain uses TRBV5-6 and TRBJ2-7; 9 positions agree with TRBD1. This CDR3 is built from 14 residues. The germline V gene encodes CDR1 SGHDT and CDR2 YYEEEE. After removal of 4 bases from V and 4 bases from J, the junction contained 6 bases not matched to a gene. The CDR3 is CASSTGTGLYEQYF. DNA of the CDR3: TGTGCCAGCAGCACCGGGACAGGGCTATACGAGCAGTACTTC.

The V call is TRBV9, the J call TRBJ1-6; D may be TRBD1 (6 bases). Germline V lookup: CDR1 SGDLS, CDR2 YYNGEE. V lost 2 bases and J 6 bases, leaving 15 bases between the germline ends. The CDR3 extends over 16 amino acids. As DNA, the CDR3 is TGTGCCAGCAGCGTTAGGACAGCAGGAACTAATTCACCCCTCCACTTT. Translating it yields CASSVRTAGTNSPLHF.

The V gene is TRBV7-2, the J gene TRBJ2-7; 8 bases agree with TRBD2. Germline V CDR1 and CDR2: SGHTA, FQGNSA. The J segment lost 2 bases and the V segment lost 0 bases, leaving 3 bases of the junction unmatched. The CDR3 loop spans 15 amino acids. The CDR3 loop reads CASSLARGGTYEQYF. The CDR3 nucleotides are TGTGCCAGCAGCTTAGCCCGGGGGGGAACCTACGAGCAGTACTTC. Filled out from reference TRBV7-2 and TRBJ2-7, the complete variable domain reads GAGVSQSPSNKVTEKGKDVELRCDPISGHTALYWYRQSLGQGLEFLIYFQGNSAPDKSGLPSDRFSAERTGGSVSTLTIQRTQQEDSAVYLCASSLARGGTYEQYFGPGTRLTVT.

J is TRBJ1-5 and V is TRBV15; 8 nucleotides agree with TRBD1. Germline assignment: CDR1 LNHNV and CDR2 YYDKDF (reference sequence). The CDR3 is 17 amino acids. Trimming cost V 1 base and J 1 base; bases outside gene matches: 6. For the CDR3, the DNA is TGTGCCACCAGCAGAGGAACGAGACAGGGGAGCAATCAGCCCCAGCATTTT. Amino acid sequence: CATSRGTRQGSNQPQHF.

This clone was counted a single time. This chain joins TRBV12-2 and TRBJ1-5; the table calls TRBD1, which could not be checked here. TRBV12-2 is shown as a pseudogene. There are 16 residues in the CDR3. The CDR3 reads CASRLATRNSNQPQHF. The CDR3 DNA sequence: TGTGCAAGTCGCTTAGCGACACGCAATAGCAATCAGCCCCAGCATTTT.

The CDR3 coding sequence is TGTGCCTGGAGTACTCATACAGTAGCTGAAGCTTTCTTT. It translates to CAWSTHTVAEAFF. The chain recombines TRBV30 with TRBJ1-1; D not certain. The CDR3 consists of 13 residues. The V gene lost 2 bases and the J gene lost 6 bases, with 13 bases spanning the gap. Germline assignment: CDR1 GTSNPN and CDR2 SVGIG (reference sequence). Using reference TRBV30 and TRBJ1-1 for the parts outside the CDR3, the full variable domain is SQTIHQWPATLVQPVGSPLSLECTVEGTSNPNLYWYRQAAGRGLQLLFYSVGIGQISSEVPQNLSASRPQDRQFILSSKKLLLSDSGFYLCAWSTHTVAEAFFGQGTRLTVV.

The genes are TRBV6-4 and TRBJ2-3, with TRBD2 identical over 9 bases. This CDR3 is built from 16 residues. Losses at the gene ends were 4 bases for V and 0 bases for J; bases not matched to a gene: 5. Germline lookup yields CDR1 MRHNA and CDR2 SNTAGT. CDR3 loop: CASSARLAASTDTQYF. In DNA form, the CDR3 reads TGTGCCAGCAGTGCCAGACTAGCGGCTAGCACAGATACGCAGTATTTT.

The rearrangement uses TRBV7-8 and TRBJ2-3; 7 bases fit TRBD2. Germline V gene sequence: CDR1 SGHVS, CDR2 FQNEAQ. The V segment lost 4 bases and the J segment 1 base; nucleotides outside the gene matches: 2. CDR3 length equals 14 residues. CDR3: CASSWAGGTDTQYF. In DNA, the CDR3 is TGTGCCAGCAGCTGGGCGGGGGGCACAGATACGCAGTATTTT.